This TCR beta chain originates from a study of cytomegalovirus exposure and HLA in healthy donors. PCR primers comprised 60 Vbeta and 13 Jbeta primers. Only in-frame clones appear in the TCRdb table, and some are missing; sequencing was by immunoSEQ multiplex PCR. This table has 60,000 to 75,000 clones, roughly 74% appearing once. V dropped 6 bases and J dropped 8 bases, with 13 bases sitting between them. The CDR3 extends over 12 amino acids. Germline V gives CDR1 SNHLY, CDR2 FYNNEI. The count of this clone is one. The sequenced sample consisted of PBMCs. The clonotype originates from a woman aged 60 to 75 in good health and CMV-seropositive. V is TRBV2 and J is TRBJ1-2; TRBD1 might be the D (5 bases). The CDR3 region has the DNA TGTGCCAGCAGGGCGACAGTCGGGGGCTACACCTTC. It encodes CASRATVGGYTF.